The 22 T cell receptor beta chains listed next were all sequenced from one sample in a study of T cells in localized non-small cell lung cancer. This table comes from immunoSEQ multiplex PCR, and its TCRdb copy is limited to in-frame clones, with some not included. The data show more than 50,000 clones, approximately 83% seen once. The starting material was peripheral blood, obtained before any cancer treatment. The receptors originated from a female donor aged 60 or older with stage II squamous cell lung carcinoma.

The rearrangement uses TRBV19 and TRBJ2-2, with 8 positions matching TRBD2. The ends lost 6 bases at V and 5 bases at J; junction bases unmatched: 14. Germline V gene lookup returns CDR1 LNHDA and CDR2 SQIVND (reference sequence). The CDR3 totals 17 residues. CDR3 nucleotides: TGTGCCAGTAGCCCCATGGGGCGGGGGGCGCGGACCGGGGAGCTGTTTTTT. Encoded protein: CASSPMGRGARTGELFF.

This chain connects TRBV5-4 to TRBJ1-6, with 11 bases fitting TRBD1. CDR1 is SGHNT and CDR2 is YYREEE in the germline V gene (reference sequence). This CDR3 is 15 amino acids long. Germline trimming cut 4 bases from V and 9 bases from J; bases unmatched to any gene: 6. CDR3 coding DNA: TGTGCCAGCAGCAGGGGACAGGGGGAGGGTTCACCCCTCCACTTT. Protein: CASSRGQGEGSPLHF.

V gene TRBV5-1 combines with J gene TRBJ2-2; TRBD1 matches at 8 bases. The junction had 10 bases not matched to a gene; V was cut back by 3 bases and J by 6 bases. The CDR3 is made up of 16 amino acids. Germline CDR1 reads SGHRS; CDR2 reads YFSETQ. CDR3 loop: CASSSSGQGKAGELFF. The CDR3 bases are TGCGCCAGCAGCTCATCCGGACAGGGAAAGGCCGGGGAGCTGTTTTTT.

The J gene is TRBJ2-6, the V gene TRBV9; D gene unclear. This CDR3 spans 19 amino acids. CDR1 and CDR2 from the germline V gene are SGDLS and YYNGEE. The V gene lost 0 bases and the J gene lost 0 bases, with 16 bases spanning the gap. The CDR3 bases are TGTGCCAGCAGCGTAGGTTTTGGCAGCTCGGGCTCTGGGGCCAACGTCCTGACTTTC. Its translation is CASSVGFGSSGSGANVLTF.

This chain connects TRBV6-1 to TRBJ1-2, with 7 positions matching TRBD1. J gave up 0 bases and V 8 bases, and 3 bases lay outside the gene matches. CDR1 is MNHNS, CDR2 SASEGT, per germline. The CDR3 has 13 residues. CDR3 amino acids: CASGQATNYGYTF. The CDR3 DNA is TGTGCCAGCGGACAGGCGACTAACTATGGCTACACCTTC.

The chain carries TRBV4-2 and TRBJ2-5; 7 nucleotides line up with TRBD1. In germline, CDR1 is LGHNA, CDR2 YNFKEQ. The CDR3 is 14 amino acids. Trimming at V came to 5 bases and at J to 1 base, leaving 4 bases not matched to a gene. Here the CDR3 DNA reads TGTGCCAGCAGCTCCCGGACAGGCCAAGAGACCCAGTACTTC. Translated: CASSSRTGQETQYF.

The J gene is TRBJ2-3, the V gene TRBV11-2; D unclear. Deletions cut 1 base from V and 1 base from J, with 3 bases between. CDR3 size: 13 residues. Germline assignment: CDR1 SGHAT and CDR2 FQNNGV. This CDR3 is CASSLGGTDTQYF. The CDR3 bases are TGTGCCAGCAGCTTAGGGGGCACAGATACGCAGTATTTT.

This clone has only one observation. The chain links TRBV7-2 to TRBJ2-1; 7 bases line up with TRBD1. Germline CDR1 and CDR2: SGHTA and FQGNSA. V gave up 5 bases and J gave up 3 bases; unmatched junction bases: 7. The CDR3 covers 15 residues. The CDR3 loop reads CASSLGQANYNEQFF. The CDR3 DNA follows: TGTGCCAGCAGCCTTGGACAGGCGAACTACAATGAGCAGTTCTTC.

V is TRBV7-2 and J is TRBJ2-1, with D unresolved. Germline-derived CDR1 and CDR2 are SGHTA and FQGNSA. The CDR3 extends over 13 amino acids. The ends were cut back, 4 bases at V and 9 bases at J, with 13 bases in the middle. The CDR3: CASSSTLVREQFF. The CDR3 coding sequence is TGTGCCAGCAGCTCGACCTTAGTGCGTGAGCAGTTCTTC.

V gene TRBV5-1 combines with J gene TRBJ2-1, with 7 bases fitting TRBD1. Germline CDR1 and CDR2: SGHRS and YFSETQ. With V trimmed by 3 bases and J by 2 bases, 8 bases remained unmatched. The CDR3 sequence is 16 residues long. The CDR3 DNA reads as TGCGCCAGCAGCTCATCTCGGGACAGAGCCTACAATGAGCAGTTCTTC. Translation gives CASSSSRDRAYNEQFF. Complete variable domain (other parts from reference TRBV5-1 and TRBJ2-1): KAGVTQTPRYLIKTRGQQVTLSCSPISGHRSVSWYQQTPGQGLQFLFEYFSETQRNKGNFPGRFSGRQFSNSRSEMNVSTLELGDSALYLCASSSSRDRAYNEQFFGPGTRLTVL.

The CDR3 DNA is TGTGCCAGTAGTCAAGACAGTTCTTGGCCCCAGCATTTT. Protein: CASSQDSSWPQHF. The gene calls are TRBV19 and TRBJ1-5; perhaps TRBD1 as D (5 bases). V was trimmed by 5 bases and J by 9 bases, leaving 14 bases between them. Germline assignment: CDR1 LNHDA and CDR2 SQIVND (reference sequence). The CDR3 runs 13 residues.

The rearrangement joins TRBV18 to TRBJ1-5; no definite D call. This CDR3 region has 14 residues. Trimming cost V 2 bases and J 2 bases, with 7 bases left between them. The germline V gene has CDR1 KGHSH and CDR2 LQKENI. The CDR3: CASSPDGRNQPQHF. CDR3 bases: TGTGCCAGCTCACCAGACGGACGCAATCAGCCCCAGCATTTT.

This clone was observed a handful of times. The chain recombines TRBV6-5 with TRBJ1-4; D call uncertain. Germline CDR1 MNHEY, CDR2 SVGAGI. V dropped 2 bases and J dropped 5 bases, with 0 bases sitting between them. This CDR3 is built from 11 residues. DNA of the CDR3: TGTGCCAGCAGTTACAATGAAAAACTGTTTTTT. Translated, it gives CASSYNEKLFF.

This clone came up a few times. The chain combines TRBV27 with TRBJ1-5; D is unclear. The germline CDR1 and CDR2 sequences are MNHEY and SMNVEV (reference sequence). Trimming took 0 bases from V and 0 from J, leaving 15 bases between them. The CDR3 contains 18 residues. In DNA, the CDR3 is TGTGCCAGCAGTTTATCGCCCCCACGGCGTAATAGCAATCAGCCCCAGCATTTT. Its protein is CASSLSPPRRNSNQPQHF.

The genes are TRBV6-5 and TRBJ2-3; TRBD1 or TRBD2 may be the D gene (5 bases each). This CDR3 is built from 14 residues. Trimming removed 7 bases at V and 4 bases at J, with 15 bases between. In germline, CDR1 is MNHEY, CDR2 SVGAGI. DNA of the CDR3: TGTGCCAGCAAGAGGGGCGAAGGGGCAGATACGCAGTATTTT. It translates to CASKRGEGADTQYF.

This chain connects TRBV5-4 to TRBJ2-2, with TRBD2 matching over 9 bases. The CDR3 extends over 15 amino acids. V shed 4 bases and J 2 bases; nucleotides not matched to a gene: 3. Germline values: CDR1 SGHNT, CDR2 YYREEE (reference sequence). The CDR3 nucleotides are TGTGCCAGCAGCCTTAGCGGGGGCAACACCGGGGAGCTGTTTTTT. As protein: CASSLSGGNTGELFF.

By sample fraction, this clone is medium-sized. The J gene is TRBJ1-5, the V gene TRBV7-8; D is uncertain. Germline CDR1 is SGHVS and CDR2 is FQNEAQ. This CDR3 comprises 13 residues. The V end was cut by 1 base, the J end by 7 bases, with 8 bases between. The DNA of the CDR3 is TGTGCCAGCAGCTTAGAAGGGATCCAGCCCCAGCATTTT. Translation gives CASSLEGIQPQHF.

The chain joins TRBV30 to TRBJ2-3; 10 bases align to TRBD1. Germline CDR1 GTSNPN, CDR2 SVGIG (reference sequence). The CDR3 contains 15 residues. Trimming removed 2 bases from V and 2 bases from J; junction bases left unmatched: 4. CDR3 sequence (DNA): TGTGCCTGGAGTTGGGGACAGGGGATCACAGATACGCAGTATTTT. It specifies CAWSWGQGITDTQYF. The full variable domain, completed using reference TRBV30 and TRBJ2-3, is SQTIHQWPATLVQPVGSPLSLECTVEGTSNPNLYWYRQAAGRGLQLLFYSVGIGQISSEVPQNLSASRPQDRQFILSSKKLLLSDSGFYLCAWSWGQGITDTQYFGPGTRLTVL.

The chain has TRBV25-1 and TRBJ1-2; D unclear. This CDR3 comprises 13 residues. Germline V gene sequence: CDR1 MGHDK, CDR2 SYGVNS. The V gene lost 0 bases and the J gene lost 3 bases, with 5 bases spanning the gap. CDR3 nucleotide sequence: TGTGCCAGCAGTGAATATACGGACTATGGCTACACCTTC. Encoded protein: CASSEYTDYGYTF.

This clone appeared a single time. CDR3 coding DNA: TGTGCCAGCAGCCTCGGGACAGGGTCCAAGCCCCAGCATTTT. Translating gives CASSLGTGSKPQHF. V is TRBV9 and J is TRBJ1-5; 9 bases agree with TRBD1. V trimming: 4 bases; J trimming: 8 bases; junction bases outside the gene matches: 7. The CDR3 extends over 14 amino acids. Germline V gene data show CDR1 as SGDLS and CDR2 as YYNGEE.

V usage is TRBV6-5 and J usage is TRBJ1-2, with TRBD1 as a possible D gene (6 bases). CDR3 length equals 16 residues. V was shortened by 2 bases and J by 3 bases, with 16 bases between the two germline ends. The V gene's germline CDR1 is MNHEY and CDR2 SVGAGI. For the CDR3, the DNA is TGTGCCAGCAGTTACGGGCAGGGGAAAGGGGACTATGGCTACACCTTC. Protein sequence: CASSYGQGKGDYGYTF.

V is TRBV5-8 and J is TRBJ2-3, with D tentatively TRBD1 (6 bases). V lost 4 bases, J lost 5 bases, and 17 bases lay in between. The CDR3 totals 15 residues. Germline V lookup: CDR1 SGHTS, CDR2 YDEGEE. The chain's CDR3 is CASSLDGQTQDTQYF. The CDR3 DNA sequence: TGTGCCAGCAGCCTGGATGGACAGACACAAGATACGCAGTATTTT.